This T cell receptor (beta chain) came from a study of cytomegalovirus exposure and HLA in healthy donors. About the research overall: Genotyping showed 81% of 300 to 450 donors falling in the Caucasian-associated ancestry cluster.

13 Jbeta primers and 60 Vbeta primers were used for the PCR. Assay used: immunoSEQ multiplex PCR; TCRdb lists only in-frame clones, some missing. The sample lists about 170,000 clones, around 73% occurring once. Participants comprised healthy donors of bone marrow. Study outcomes and limitations: Previously analyzed data showed that most TCR beta V segments were productive at a frequency of about 87% or about 30%. An analysis that was carried out later associated 16,000 or so TCR beta sequences with HLA alleles at 0.05 false discovery rate.

As regards this clone: Its antigen is unknown.

The sequence was obtained from a woman between 18 and 30 years old in good health and CMV-seropositive. Sequencing input: PBMCs.

CDR3 region: CASSQVVGFGYTF. Here the CDR3 DNA reads TGCGCCAGCAGCCAAGTTGTGGGCTTTGGCTACACCTTC. This chain links TRBV4-1 with TRBJ1-2; D uncertain. The CDR3 is 13 amino acids. Germline V gene sequence: CDR1 MGHRA, CDR2 YSYEKL. Trimming took off 1 base at V and 7 bases at J, with 10 bases between the two ends.